Each of the 18 T cell receptor beta chains below was sequenced from the same sample in a study of blood T cell repertoires in COVID-19. Some clones are missing from TCRdb's copy, which holds only in-frame ones; the method was immunoSEQ multiplex PCR. The sample has approximately 170,000 clones, 86% seen once. The sequencing sample was made of peripheral blood. These receptors all stem from a man in his 70s with acute or convalescent COVID-19.

This clone appeared a single time. V and J are TRBV5-8 and TRBJ1-5, with D unclear. V dropped 0 bases and J dropped 7 bases, with 5 bases sitting between them. CDR3 length: 12 amino acids. CDR1 SGHTS and CDR2 YDEGEE come from the germline V gene. CDR3: CASSLGSQPQHF. The CDR3 nucleotides are TGTGCCAGCAGCTTGGGTTCACAGCCCCAGCATTTT. Full variable domain (remainder filled in from reference TRBV5-8 and TRBJ1-5): EAGVTQSPTHLIKTRGQQATLRCSPISGHTSVYWYQQALGLGLQFLLWYDEGEERNRGNFPPRFSGRQFPNYSSELNVNALELEDSALYLCASSLGSQPQHFGDGTRLSIL.

This sequence joins TRBV14 and TRBJ1-2; perhaps TRBD1 as D (5 bases). CDR3 length equals 13 residues. Germline V CDR1 and CDR2: SGHDN, FVKESK. Trimming shortened V by 4 bases and J by 8 bases, and 14 bases separated the two germline ends. CDR3 protein: CASSPRGGDGYTF. CDR3 DNA sequence: TGTGCCAGCAGCCCCCGGGGGGGGGACGGCTACACCTTC.

The chain employs TRBV6-5 and TRBJ2-5; tentative D call: TRBD2 (5 bases). There are 16 residues in the CDR3. With 4 bases removed from V and 3 bases from J, the gap between germline ends came to 18 bases. CDR1 and CDR2 (germline): MNHEY, SVGAGI. The CDR3 loop is CASSSSRRTGEETQYF. For the CDR3, the DNA is TGTGCCAGCAGTTCCTCGAGGCGGACTGGCGAAGAGACCCAGTACTTC.

A few counts support this clone. V usage is TRBV27 and J usage is TRBJ1-6, with D possibly TRBD1 on 5 matching bases. V was pared by 2 bases and J by 14 bases, with 19 bases between. This CDR3 contains 15 residues. Germline V gene lookup returns CDR1 MNHEY and CDR2 SMNVEV (reference sequence). CDR3 nucleotide sequence: TGTGCCAGCAGTTTACGCTCTCGGGATCCGGGGGCCCTCCACTTT. This translates into CASSLRSRDPGALHF.

V usage is TRBV9 and J usage is TRBJ1-6, with 7 bases aligning to TRBD1. V was clipped by 4 bases and J by 8 bases; unmatched bases: 12. Germline assignment: CDR1 SGDLS and CDR2 YYNGEE. The CDR3 length is 16 residues. The CDR3 DNA is TGTGCCAGCAGCCCCCAAATTGAACAGGGGCATTCACCCCTCCACTTT. Protein sequence: CASSPQIEQGHSPLHF.

The rearrangement joins TRBV9 to TRBJ2-1; 8 bases match TRBD2. CDR1 is SGDLS, CDR2 YYNGEE, per germline. J was trimmed by 7 bases and V by 4 bases; bases with no gene match: 13. The CDR3 runs 16 residues. CDR3 sequence reads: CASSPGGGRIGNEQFF. The CDR3 nucleotides are TGTGCCAGCAGCCCAGGAGGCGGGAGGATCGGGAATGAGCAGTTCTTC.

This chain joins TRBV28 and TRBJ1-2, with D perhaps matching TRBD1 (5 bases). Looked up from germline, CDR1 is MDHEN and CDR2 is SYDVKM. This CDR3 is built from 13 residues. Trimming left V 7 bases short and J 3 bases short, with 12 bases between. CDR3 DNA: TGTGCCAGCACCCTCACGGGGGACTATGGCTACACCTTC. This gives the protein CASTLTGDYGYTF.

J is TRBJ2-3 and V is TRBV9; 8 positions match TRBD2. CDR3 size: 16 residues. J was trimmed by 0 bases and V by 2 bases; bases with no gene match: 5. The germline CDR1 and CDR2 sequences are SGDLS and YYNGEE. The CDR3 sequence: CASSVREGRSTDTQYF. CDR3 in DNA: TGTGCCAGCAGCGTTCGGGAGGGCCGGAGCACAGATACGCAGTATTTT.

Only one count was recorded for this clone. The V call is TRBV5-1, the J call TRBJ1-2, with D possibly matching TRBD1 (5 bases). The V end lost 5 bases, the J end lost 7 bases, and 18 bases lay between the germline ends. Germline V gene sequence: CDR1 SGHRS, CDR2 YFSETQ. The CDR3 is made up of 14 amino acids. The CDR3 region is CASSPGQGRVGYTF. The CDR3 DNA follows: TGCGCCAGCAGTCCCGGCCAGGGAAGGGTTGGCTACACCTTC.

The chain has TRBV6-5 and TRBJ1-4; 7 positions agree with TRBD1. V shed 0 bases, J shed 8 bases, and the junction held 9 bases outside the gene matches. The CDR3 covers 16 residues. Germline V lookup: CDR1 MNHEY, CDR2 SVGAGI. The CDR3 region is CASSYSGTAEPEKLFF. The CDR3 DNA follows: TGTGCCAGCAGTTACTCCGGGACAGCTGAACCGGAAAAACTGTTTTTT.

The chain carries TRBV5-1 and TRBJ1-1; TRBD1 is a possible D gene (5 bases). Trimming left V 9 bases short and J 5 bases short, with 20 bases between. The CDR3 sequence is 14 residues long. The germline CDR1 and CDR2 sequences are SGHRS and YFSETQ. CDR3 amino acids: CATSPSTGGTEAFF. For the CDR3, the DNA is TGCGCCACCTCCCCTTCCACGGGGGGGACTGAAGCTTTCTTT.

This clone occurred a few times. This chain connects TRBV18 to TRBJ2-1; D is possibly TRBD2 (7 bases). Germline V lookup: CDR1 KGHSH, CDR2 LQKENI. The CDR3 covers 13 residues. Trimming cost V 4 bases and J 8 bases, with 12 bases left between them. The CDR3, as DNA: TGTGCCAGCTCACGAGGGGGGGGCCATGAGCAGTTCTTC. Translating it yields CASSRGGGHEQFF.

This clone has only a few counts. Other DNA sequences in this specimen translate into the identical CDR3. This sequence joins TRBV12-3 or TRBV12-4 and TRBJ1-3, with 7 bases fitting TRBD1. CDR3 length equals 12 residues. After removal of 8 bases from V and 2 bases from J, the junction contained 0 bases not matched to a gene. DNA of the CDR3: TGTGCCAGCGACAGGGCTGGAAACACCATATATTTT. Protein sequence: CASDRAGNTIYF.

The chain uses TRBV9 and TRBJ1-2; D not certain. The germline CDR1 and CDR2 sequences are SGDLS and YYNGEE. This CDR3 contains 15 residues. The V end lost 2 bases, the J end lost 9 bases, and 20 bases lay between the germline ends. This CDR3 is CASSVGRESPISYTF. DNA for the CDR3: TGTGCCAGCAGCGTTGGCCGGGAGTCCCCTATTAGCTACACCTTC.

J is TRBJ1-6 and V is TRBV28; D unclear. V lost 6 bases, J lost 4 bases, and 16 bases lay in between. CDR1 and CDR2 from the germline V gene are MDHEN and SYDVKM. This CDR3 contains 16 residues. CDR3 region: CASRSGERTYNSPLHF. CDR3 coding DNA: TGTGCCAGCAGATCCGGTGAGCGTACTTATAATTCACCCCTCCACTTT.

DNA for the CDR3: TGTGCCAGCAGTCCTCCGGACAGGATGAACACTGAAGCTTTCTTT. It translates to CASSPPDRMNTEAFF. The chain uses TRBV28 and TRBJ1-1; 7 bases are a match to TRBD1. CDR3 length equals 15 residues. The germline V gene encodes CDR1 MDHEN and CDR2 SYDVKM. The V segment lost 5 bases and the J segment 0 bases; nucleotides outside the gene matches: 6.

The V call is TRBV7-8, the J call TRBJ2-1; TRBD1 is a possible D gene (7 bases). The CDR3 runs to 16 residues. The germline V and J ends were trimmed by 5 bases and 5 bases, with 19 bases remaining between them. Germline V lookup: CDR1 SGHVS, CDR2 FQNEAQ. For the CDR3, the DNA is TGTGCCAGCAGCCCTCGGAGGGACAGTTTAAACAATGAGCAGTTCTTC. Amino acids: CASSPRRDSLNNEQFF.

This clone was seen only once. The chain links TRBV29-1 to TRBJ2-3, with a tentative D call TRBD1 (6 bases). Trimming took off 4 bases at V and 5 bases at J, with 19 bases between the two ends. Germline values: CDR1 SQVTM, CDR2 ANQGSEA. This CDR3 contains 15 residues. DNA of the CDR3: TGCAGCGTTGGCCCCAGGGACACCCGCCTAGATACGCAGTATTTT. This encodes CSVGPRDTRLDTQYF.